A selection of T cell receptor beta chains follows, all from one sample in a study of blood T cells in healthy people across ages. TCRdb reprocessed the 5' RACE reads via MiXCR and lists one record per CDR3 protein. The sample contains some 1.5 million distinct CDR3 sequences, roughly 43% of which appear only once. Material: blood. These receptors were obtained from a woman aged 18-29 years in good health. Both conserved end residues are part of each CDR3. D genes are given only for firm matches. A clone size is listed for some rows: how often the clone was seen (once, few, many), or a class if it is expanded.

>TRBV5-1|-|TRBJ2-5|once
TGCGCCAGCAACACACAAGAGACCCAGTACTTC
CASNTQETQYF
>TRBV4-1|-|TRBJ2-7|-
TGCGCCAGCAGCCAAGATGGGGCGGGGGCTCAGTACTTC
CASSQDGAGAQYF
>TRBV5-6|TRBD2|TRBJ2-1|-
TGTGCCAGCAGCTTCAGGACTAGCGGGAGGTTGGATGAGCAGTTCTTC
CASSFRTSGRLDEQFF
>TRBV7-2|-|TRBJ2-7|-
TGTGCCAGCAGCATCGAAGCGGGTTACCCCTACGAGCAGTACTTC
CASSIEAGYPYEQYF
>TRBV7-2|-|TRBJ1-2|few
TGTGCCAGCCGCCCCTATGTCGGTGGCGACTATGGCTACACCTTC
CASRPYVGGDYGYTF
>TRBV2|-|TRBJ1-2|few
TGTGCCAGCACACCGAGACAGCTCTATGGCTACACCTTC
CASTPRQLYGYTF
>TRBV7-2|-|TRBJ1-5|few
TGTGCCAGCAGCTTCGCCGGGACAAGAACCCAGCCCCAGCATTTT
CASSFAGTRTQPQHF
>TRBV20-1|TRBD2|TRBJ2-4|-
TGCAGTGCTAGTTCGACTAGCGGTACCAAAAACATTCAGTACTTC
CSASSTSGTKNIQYF
>TRBV28|-|TRBJ2-6|few
TGTGCCAGCAGTTATAGAGGGGCCAACGTCCTGACTTTC
CASSYRGANVLTF
>TRBV29-1|TRBD2|TRBJ2-1|many
TGCAGCGTTGGGAGACCTAGCGGGGAGTACAATGAGCAGTTCTTC
CSVGRPSGEYNEQFF
>TRBV10-3|-|TRBJ2-3|few
TGTGCCACCAGGCAGGACACAGATACGCAGTATTTT
CATRQDTDTQYF
>TRBV6-2/TRBV6-3|-|TRBJ1-1|-
TGTGCCAGCAGTTTCACAAGCGGATACACTGAAGCTTTCTTT
CASSFTSGYTEAFF
>TRBV27|TRBD2|TRBJ2-1|few
TGTGCCAGCAGTCCGAGTCCCACTAGCGGGAGCTACAATGAGCAGTTCTTC
CASSPSPTSGSYNEQFF
>TRBV29-1|-|TRBJ2-5|-
TGCAGCGTTAAAACGGTGGAGCAGTACTTC
CSVKTVEQYF
>TRBV6-5|-|TRBJ2-6|many
TGTGCCAGCAGTTACCCGGGGGGGGCCAACGTCCTGACTTTC
CASSYPGGANVLTF
>TRBV20-1|TRBD1|TRBJ2-3|-
TGCGCCATAAGGGGGCTTGGCACAGATACGCAGTATTTT
CAIRGLGTDTQYF
>TRBV10-3|-|TRBJ2-7|few
TGTGCCATCAGTGAGGGGGACGGCCGCGAGCAGTACTTC
CAISEGDGREQYF
>TRBV20-1|-|TRBJ2-1|-
TGCAGTGCTAGGTATGAGCAGTTCTTC
CSARYEQFF
>TRBV20-1|-|TRBJ1-2|-
TGCAGTGCCTGGGGGGAATCTAACGATGGCTACACCTTC
CSAWGESNDGYTF
>TRBV20-1|-|TRBJ2-7|-
TGCAGTGCTAGGCCGAGGAGGGAGCCCTACGAGCAGTACTTC
CSARPRREPYEQYF
>TRBV12-3/TRBV12-4|-|TRBJ2-3|many
TGTGCCAGCACCCCGGGACGAAGCACAGATACGCAGTATTTT
CASTPGRSTDTQYF
>TRBV28|-|TRBJ2-5|few
TGTGCCAGCAGTTTATCGAGGATCTTAGGAGAGACCCAGTACTTC
CASSLSRILGETQYF
>TRBV28|TRBD1|TRBJ2-3|few
TGTGCCAGGACAGGGGGTGGCACAGATACGCAGTATTTT
CARTGGGTDTQYF
>TRBV6-6|TRBD1|TRBJ1-5|-
TGTGCCAGCAGTTCACCCGGACAGGGCCTCCGTAAGCCCCAGCATTTT
CASSSPGQGLRKPQHF
>TRBV29-1|-|TRBJ1-2|many
TGCAGCGTTCCGTTCCTGTCCTATGGCTACACCTTC
CSVPFLSYGYTF
>TRBV7-9|TRBD1|TRBJ1-2|-
TGTGCCAGCAGCTCAATGACAGGGGGCGCGACTAACTATGGCTACACCTTC
CASSSMTGGATNYGYTF
>TRBV12-3/TRBV12-4|TRBD2|TRBJ2-3|-
TGTGCCAGCTTAGCGGGAGAGAGGACAGATACGCAGTATTTT
CASLAGERTDTQYF
>TRBV7-8|-|TRBJ2-4|once
TGTGCCAGCAGCCCCGGCCGGGGCCCAAAAAACATTCAGTACTTC
CASSPGRGPKNIQYF
>TRBV20-1|-|TRBJ2-3|-
TGCAGTGCGCATCCCCGAACTAGCCGCACAGATACGCAGTATTTT
CSAHPRTSRTDTQYF
>TRBV11-1|-|TRBJ2-1|-
TGTGCCAGCAGCAAGGGACTCCCCAATGAGCGGTTCTTC
CASSKGLPNERFF
>TRBV4-2|TRBD2|TRBJ2-1|-
TGTGCCAGCAGCCTGGAAATAGCGGGAGTGGGATACAATGAGCAGTTCTTC
CASSLEIAGVGYNEQFF
>TRBV6-5|-|TRBJ2-1|-
TGTGCCAGCAGTACCGCAAAATTCTACAATGAGCAGTTCTTC
CASSTAKFYNEQFF
>TRBV5-1|-|TRBJ2-1|many
TGCGCCAGCAGCTCCGGACTCTCCAATGAGCAGTTCTTC
CASSSGLSNEQFF
>TRBV12-3/TRBV12-4|TRBD2|TRBJ2-1|few
TGTGCCAGCAGTCTATCGGGACTAGCGGGGGAAGAGCAGTTCTTC
CASSLSGLAGEEQFF
>TRBV29-1|-|TRBJ2-5|-
TGCAGTGGCAGGGCAGGGCTTATGGAGACCCAGTACTTC
CSGRAGLMETQYF
>TRBV29-1|-|TRBJ1-1|few
TGCTCCAACCGGGGGTTAAGGAACACTGAAGCTTTCTTT
CSNRGLRNTEAFF
>TRBV6-5|TRBD1|TRBJ2-7|few
TGTGCCAGCAGTTACACAGGGGTGTACGAGCAGTACTTC
CASSYTGVYEQYF
>TRBV25-1|TRBD2|TRBJ2-1|-
TGTGCCAGCAGTGAGTCTAGCGGGAGAGGGGGTCGGGGCGAGCAGTTCTTC
CASSESSGRGGRGEQFF
>TRBV29-1|-|TRBJ2-1|-
TGCAGCGTTGAGGCTCTAGCGCCCAATGAGCAGTTCTTC
CSVEALAPNEQFF
>TRBV4-1|-|TRBJ2-5|-
TGCGCCAGCAGCCAAGTAGGGGCTAGCTACAATGAGCAGTACTTC
CASSQVGASYNEQYF
>TRBV2|TRBD1|TRBJ2-7|few
TGTGCCAGCAGTGACCGACAGGGCGACGAGCAGTACTTC
CASSDRQGDEQYF
>TRBV29-1|TRBD2|TRBJ2-3|few
TGCAGCGTTGATGTGGTAGCGGGAGGGCCGGAGGATACGCAGTATTTT
CSVDVVAGGPEDTQYF
>TRBV7-2|-|TRBJ2-1|-
TGTGCCAACAGCTTAGGACGCGCCTCCTACAATGAGCAGTTCTTC
CANSLGRASYNEQFF
>TRBV6-2/TRBV6-3|TRBD2|TRBJ2-1|-
TGTGCCAGCAGGACTAGCGGGGGGAATCATGAGCAGTTCTTC
CASRTSGGNHEQFF
>TRBV14|TRBD2|TRBJ2-1|-
TGTGCCAGCAGCCAAGTAAGGCTAGCGGGAGCCTATGAGCAGTTCTTC
CASSQVRLAGAYEQFF
>TRBV12-3/TRBV12-4|-|TRBJ1-2|few
TGTGCCAGCACCGCGACAGGAGAACGGGCCTACACCTTC
CASTATGERAYTF
>TRBV29-1|-|TRBJ2-7|many
TGCAGCGTGGGATCTTTTCGATATAGCTCCTACGAGCAGTACTTC
CSVGSFRYSSYEQYF
>TRBV5-1|TRBD2|TRBJ2-2|-
TGCGCCAGCAGCGAGACTAGCGGATTCACCGGGGAGCTGTTTTTT
CASSETSGFTGELFF
>TRBV24-1|-|TRBJ2-5|-
TGTGCCACCAGTGAACCCGACAGGACGGACCAAGAGACCCAGTACTTC
CATSEPDRTDQETQYF
>TRBV5-6|TRBD2|TRBJ2-5|-
TGTGCCAGCAGCTTTTTTACTAGCGCCGATGAGCAGTACTTC
CASSFFTSADEQYF
>TRBV6-5|-|TRBJ2-1|-
TGTGCCAGCAGTTACTCTGGCCTCCACAATGAGCAGTTCTTC
CASSYSGLHNEQFF
>TRBV20-1|-|TRBJ2-1|-
TGCAGTGCTAGAGATTATCGCCTTAATGAGCAGTTCTTC
CSARDYRLNEQFF